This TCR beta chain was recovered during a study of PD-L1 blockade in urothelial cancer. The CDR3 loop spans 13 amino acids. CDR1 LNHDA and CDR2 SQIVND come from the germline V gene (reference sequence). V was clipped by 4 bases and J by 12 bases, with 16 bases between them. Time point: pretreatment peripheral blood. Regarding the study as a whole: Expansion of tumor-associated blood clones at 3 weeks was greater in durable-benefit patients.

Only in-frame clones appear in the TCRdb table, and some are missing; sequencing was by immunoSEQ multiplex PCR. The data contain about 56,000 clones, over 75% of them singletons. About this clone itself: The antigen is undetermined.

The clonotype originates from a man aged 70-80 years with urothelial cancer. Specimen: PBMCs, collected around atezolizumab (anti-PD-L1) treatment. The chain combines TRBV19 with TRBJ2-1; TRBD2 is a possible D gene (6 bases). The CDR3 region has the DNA TGTGCCAGTAGTACGGGACTCTCGGGGCCGCAGTTCTTC. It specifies CASSTGLSGPQFF.